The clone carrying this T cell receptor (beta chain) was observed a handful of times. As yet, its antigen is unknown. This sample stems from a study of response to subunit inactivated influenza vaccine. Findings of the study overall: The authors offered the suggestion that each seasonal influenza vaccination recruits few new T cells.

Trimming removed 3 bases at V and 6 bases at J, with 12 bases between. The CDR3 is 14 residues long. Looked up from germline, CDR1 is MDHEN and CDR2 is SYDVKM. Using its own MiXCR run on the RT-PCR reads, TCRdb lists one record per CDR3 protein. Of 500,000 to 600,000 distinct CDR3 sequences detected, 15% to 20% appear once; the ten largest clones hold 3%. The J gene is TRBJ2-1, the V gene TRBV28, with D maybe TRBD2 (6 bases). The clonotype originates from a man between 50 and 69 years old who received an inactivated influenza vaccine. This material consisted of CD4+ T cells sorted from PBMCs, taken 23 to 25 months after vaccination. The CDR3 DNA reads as TGTGCCAGCAGTTTCCCACGGGACTCCAATGAGCAGTTCTTC. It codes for CASSFPRDSNEQFF.